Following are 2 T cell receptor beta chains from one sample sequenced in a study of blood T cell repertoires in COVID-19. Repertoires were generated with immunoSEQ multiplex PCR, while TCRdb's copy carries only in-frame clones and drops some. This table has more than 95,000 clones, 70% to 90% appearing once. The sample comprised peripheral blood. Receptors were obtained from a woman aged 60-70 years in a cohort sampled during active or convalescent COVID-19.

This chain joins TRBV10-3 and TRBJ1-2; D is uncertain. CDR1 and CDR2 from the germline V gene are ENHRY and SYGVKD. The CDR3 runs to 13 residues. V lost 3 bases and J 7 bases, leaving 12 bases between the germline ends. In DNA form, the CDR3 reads TGTGCCATCAGTGATGAGTTCGGTCGTGGCTACACCTTC. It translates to CAISDEFGRGYTF.

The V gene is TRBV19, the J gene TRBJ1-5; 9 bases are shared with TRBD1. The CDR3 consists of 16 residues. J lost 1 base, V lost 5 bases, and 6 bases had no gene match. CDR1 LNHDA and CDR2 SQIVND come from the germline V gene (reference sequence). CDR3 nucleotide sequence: TGTGCCAGTAGTCTACAGGGGGCGAGAAGCAATCAGCCCCAGCATTTT. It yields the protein CASSLQGARSNQPQHF. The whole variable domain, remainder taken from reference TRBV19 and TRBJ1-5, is DGGITQSPKYLFRKEGQNVTLSCEQNLNHDAMYWYRQDPGQGLRLIYYSQIVNDFQKGDIAEGYSVSREKKESFPLTVTSAQKNPTAFYLCASSLQGARSNQPQHFGDGTRLSIL.